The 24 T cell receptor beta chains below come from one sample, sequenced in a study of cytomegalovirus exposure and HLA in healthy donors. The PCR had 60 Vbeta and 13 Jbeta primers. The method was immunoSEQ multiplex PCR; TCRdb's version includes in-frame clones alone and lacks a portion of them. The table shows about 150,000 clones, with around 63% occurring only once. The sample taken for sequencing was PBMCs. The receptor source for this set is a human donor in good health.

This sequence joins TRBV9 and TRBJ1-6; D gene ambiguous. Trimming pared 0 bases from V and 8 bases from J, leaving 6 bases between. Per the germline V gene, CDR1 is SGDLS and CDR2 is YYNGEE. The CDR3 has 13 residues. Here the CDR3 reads CASSVASDSPLHF. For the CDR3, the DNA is TGTGCCAGCAGCGTAGCTAGTGATTCACCCCTCCACTTT.

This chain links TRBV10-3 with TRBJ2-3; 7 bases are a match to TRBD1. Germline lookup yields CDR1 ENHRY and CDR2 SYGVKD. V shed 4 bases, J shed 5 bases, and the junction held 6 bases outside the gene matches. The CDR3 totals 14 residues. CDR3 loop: CAISARQGLDTQYF. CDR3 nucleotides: TGTGCCATCAGTGCGAGACAGGGCCTAGATACGCAGTATTTT.

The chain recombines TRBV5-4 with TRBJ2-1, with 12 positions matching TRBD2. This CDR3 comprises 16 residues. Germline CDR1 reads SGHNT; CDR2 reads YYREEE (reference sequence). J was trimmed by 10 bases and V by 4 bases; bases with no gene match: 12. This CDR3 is CASSPSQLAGGGEQFF. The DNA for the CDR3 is TGTGCCAGCAGCCCCAGTCAACTAGCGGGAGGAGGGGAGCAGTTCTTC.

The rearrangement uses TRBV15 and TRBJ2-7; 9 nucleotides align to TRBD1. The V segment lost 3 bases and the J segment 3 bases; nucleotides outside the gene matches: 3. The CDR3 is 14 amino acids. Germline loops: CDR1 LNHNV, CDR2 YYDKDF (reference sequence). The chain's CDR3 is CATSSDRGFYEQYF. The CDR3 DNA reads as TGTGCCACCAGCAGTGACAGGGGGTTCTACGAGCAGTACTTC.

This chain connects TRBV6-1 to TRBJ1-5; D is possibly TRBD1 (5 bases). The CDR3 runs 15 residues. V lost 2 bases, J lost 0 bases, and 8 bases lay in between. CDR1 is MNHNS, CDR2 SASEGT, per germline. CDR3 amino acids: CASSERGYSNQPQHF. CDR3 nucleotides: TGTGCCAGCAGTGAAAGGGGCTATAGCAATCAGCCCCAGCATTTT.

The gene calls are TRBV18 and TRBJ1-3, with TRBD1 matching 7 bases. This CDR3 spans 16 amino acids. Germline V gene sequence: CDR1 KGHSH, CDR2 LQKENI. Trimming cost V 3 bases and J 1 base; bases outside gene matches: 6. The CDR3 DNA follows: TGTGCCAGCTCACCGTCCAGGGGGTTATCTGGAAACACCATATATTTT. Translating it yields CASSPSRGLSGNTIYF.

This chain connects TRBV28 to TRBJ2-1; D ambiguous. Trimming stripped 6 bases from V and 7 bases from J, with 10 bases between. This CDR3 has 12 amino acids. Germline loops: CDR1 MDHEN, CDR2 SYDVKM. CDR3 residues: CASRLRVNEQFF. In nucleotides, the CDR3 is TGTGCCAGCAGACTGCGAGTGAATGAGCAGTTCTTC.

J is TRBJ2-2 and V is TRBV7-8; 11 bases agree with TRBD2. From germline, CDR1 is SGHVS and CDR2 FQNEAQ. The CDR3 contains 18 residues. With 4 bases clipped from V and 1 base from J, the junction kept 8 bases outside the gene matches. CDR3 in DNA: TGTGCCAGCAGCTCGGGAATCGGGACTAGCGGGAACACCGGGGAGCTGTTTTTT. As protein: CASSSGIGTSGNTGELFF.

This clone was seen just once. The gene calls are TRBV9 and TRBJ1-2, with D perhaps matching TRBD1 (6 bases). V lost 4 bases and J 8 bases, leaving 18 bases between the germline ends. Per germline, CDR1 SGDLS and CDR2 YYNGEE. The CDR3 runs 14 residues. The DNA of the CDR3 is TGTGCCAGCAGCAGATCAGGGGAAGGGGTAGGCTACACCTTC. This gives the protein CASSRSGEGVGYTF.

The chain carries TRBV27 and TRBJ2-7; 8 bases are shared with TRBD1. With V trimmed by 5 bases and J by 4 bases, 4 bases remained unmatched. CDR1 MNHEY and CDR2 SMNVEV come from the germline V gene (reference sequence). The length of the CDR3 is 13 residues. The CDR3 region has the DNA TGTGCCAGCAGTCCCGGACAGGGTTACGAGCAGTACTTC. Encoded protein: CASSPGQGYEQYF.

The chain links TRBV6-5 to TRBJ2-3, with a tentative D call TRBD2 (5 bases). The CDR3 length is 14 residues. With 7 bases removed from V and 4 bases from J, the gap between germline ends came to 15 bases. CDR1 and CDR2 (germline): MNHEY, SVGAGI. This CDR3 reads CASKGEPASDTQYF. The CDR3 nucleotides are TGTGCCAGCAAGGGAGAACCCGCATCAGATACGCAGTATTTT.

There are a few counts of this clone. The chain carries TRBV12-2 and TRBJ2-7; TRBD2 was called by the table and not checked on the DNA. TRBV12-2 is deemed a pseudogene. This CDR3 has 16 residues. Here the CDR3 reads CASRLASETTPYEQYF. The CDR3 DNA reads TGTGCAAGTCGCTTAGCGTCTGAGACTACTCCTTACGAGCAGTACTTC.

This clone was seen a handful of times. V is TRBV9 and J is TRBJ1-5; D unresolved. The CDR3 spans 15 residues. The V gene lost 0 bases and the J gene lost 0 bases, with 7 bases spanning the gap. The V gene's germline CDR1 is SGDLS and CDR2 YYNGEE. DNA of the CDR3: TGTGCCAGCAGCGTAGGAGTGAATAGCAATCAGCCCCAGCATTTT. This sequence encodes CASSVGVNSNQPQHF.

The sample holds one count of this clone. CDR3 bases: TGTGCCAGCAGCTTTAACAGGGGGCTTAATGAAAAACTGTTTTTT. It translates to CASSFNRGLNEKLFF. The V and J genes are TRBV7-9 and TRBJ1-4; TRBD1 agrees at 9 bases. The CDR3 runs 15 residues. The germline V gene encodes CDR1 SEHNR and CDR2 FQNEAQ (reference sequence). V lost 3 bases to trimming and J lost 4 bases; unmatched junction nucleotides: 3.

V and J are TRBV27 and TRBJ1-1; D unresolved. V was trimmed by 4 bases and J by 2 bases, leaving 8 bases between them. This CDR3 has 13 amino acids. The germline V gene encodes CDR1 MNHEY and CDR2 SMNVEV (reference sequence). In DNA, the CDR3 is TGTGCCAGCAGTTCGGGTTCTAACACTGAAGCTTTCTTT. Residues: CASSSGSNTEAFF.

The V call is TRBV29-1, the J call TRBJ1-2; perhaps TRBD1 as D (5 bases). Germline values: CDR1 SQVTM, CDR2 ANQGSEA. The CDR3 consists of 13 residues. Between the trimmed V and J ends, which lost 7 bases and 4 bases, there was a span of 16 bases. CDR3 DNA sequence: TGCAGCGCCCAGGAAGGGGAGGCCTATGGCTACACCTTC. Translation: CSAQEGEAYGYTF.

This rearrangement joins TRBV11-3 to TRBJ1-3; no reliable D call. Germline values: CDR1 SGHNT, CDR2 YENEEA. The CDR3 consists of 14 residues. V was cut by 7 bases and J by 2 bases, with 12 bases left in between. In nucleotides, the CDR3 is TGTGCCAGCATCTTCGTCCCGGCTGGAAACACCATATATTTT. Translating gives CASIFVPAGNTIYF. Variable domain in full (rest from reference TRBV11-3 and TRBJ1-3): EAGVVQSPRYKIIEKKQPVAFWCNPISGHNTLYWYLQNLGQGPELLIRYENEEAVDDSQLPKDRFSAERLKGVDSTLKIQPAELGDSAVYLCASIFVPAGNTIYFGEGSWLTVV.

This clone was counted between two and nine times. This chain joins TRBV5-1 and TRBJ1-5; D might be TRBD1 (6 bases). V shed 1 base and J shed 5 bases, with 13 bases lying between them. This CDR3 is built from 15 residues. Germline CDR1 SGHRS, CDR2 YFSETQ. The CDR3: CASSLFGGRDQPQHF. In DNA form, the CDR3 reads TGCGCCAGCAGCTTGTTTGGGGGCCGGGATCAGCCCCAGCATTTT.

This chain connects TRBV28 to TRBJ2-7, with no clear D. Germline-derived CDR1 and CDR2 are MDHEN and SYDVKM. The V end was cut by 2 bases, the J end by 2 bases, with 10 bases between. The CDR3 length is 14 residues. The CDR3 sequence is CASSLRLPPYEQYF. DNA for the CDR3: TGTGCCAGCAGTTTACGACTTCCGCCCTACGAGCAGTACTTC.

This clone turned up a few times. Here the CDR3 DNA reads TGCAGCGTCCTCGGACAGGGATACGAGCAGTACTTC. Protein: CSVLGQGYEQYF. The gene calls are TRBV29-1 and TRBJ2-7, with 8 nucleotides matching TRBD1. CDR3 length equals 12 residues. V lost 6 bases to trimming and J lost 4 bases; unmatched junction nucleotides: 5. The germline V gene encodes CDR1 SQVTM and CDR2 ANQGSEA.

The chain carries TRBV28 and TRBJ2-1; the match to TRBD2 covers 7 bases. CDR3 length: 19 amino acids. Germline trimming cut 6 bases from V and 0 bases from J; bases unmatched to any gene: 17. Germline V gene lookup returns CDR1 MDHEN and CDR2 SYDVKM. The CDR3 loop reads CASSPLFPEAGSSYNEQFF. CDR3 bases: TGTGCCAGCAGCCCCTTATTCCCTGAAGCGGGAAGCTCCTACAATGAGCAGTTCTTC.

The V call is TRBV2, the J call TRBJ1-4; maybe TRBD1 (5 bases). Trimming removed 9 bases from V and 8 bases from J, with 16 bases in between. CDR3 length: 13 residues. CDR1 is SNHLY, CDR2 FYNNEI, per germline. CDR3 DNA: TGTGCCAGTGGAAACAGGATAGGGGAAAAACTGTTTTTT. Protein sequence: CASGNRIGEKLFF.

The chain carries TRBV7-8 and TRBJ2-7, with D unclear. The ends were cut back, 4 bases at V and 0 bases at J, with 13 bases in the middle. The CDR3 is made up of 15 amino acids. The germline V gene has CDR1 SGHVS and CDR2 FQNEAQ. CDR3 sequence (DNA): TGTGCCAGCAGCTATCAACTCGTGAGCTCCTACGAGCAGTACTTC. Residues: CASSYQLVSSYEQYF. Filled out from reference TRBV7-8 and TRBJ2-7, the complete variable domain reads GAGVSQSPRYKVAKRGQDVALRCDPISGHVSLFWYQQALGQGPEFLTYFQNEAQLDKSGLPSDRFFAERPEGSVSTLKIQRTQQEDSAVYLCASSYQLVSSYEQYFGPGTRLTVT.

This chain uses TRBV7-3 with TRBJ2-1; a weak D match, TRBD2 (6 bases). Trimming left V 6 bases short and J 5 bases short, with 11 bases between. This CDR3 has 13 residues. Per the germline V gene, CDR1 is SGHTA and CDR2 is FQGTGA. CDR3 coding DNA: TGTGCCAGCAGGTCCCCTAGCGACAATGAGCAGTTCTTC. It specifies CASRSPSDNEQFF.